This T cell receptor beta chain was recorded in a study of blood T cell repertoires in COVID-19. Study context: The study drew acute and convalescent COVID-19 samples from the United States, Italy and Spain.

With 1 base removed from V and 12 bases from J, the gap between germline ends came to 19 bases. The CDR3 extends over 16 amino acids. Germline CDR1 reads SGHTA; CDR2 reads FQGTGA. TCRdb's table, derived via immunoSEQ multiplex PCR, lists solely in-frame clones and lacks some. The sample records about 280,000 clones, roughly 86% being singletons. Cohorts were determined from participant-reported clinical history. The chain recombines TRBV7-3 with TRBJ1-6; tentative D call: TRBD1 (5 bases). The receptor comes from a woman aged 60 to 75 who had recovered from COVID-19. The sequenced material came from PBMCs or T cells enriched from blood (not recorded which). Written as DNA, the CDR3 is TGTGCCAGCAGCTTAAACCCCCCAGGGCAGGGTGAACCCCTCCACTTT. Residues: CASSLNPPGQGEPLHF. The full variable domain, in which reference TRBV7-3 and TRBJ1-6 provide the parts outside the CDR3, is GAGVSQTPSNKVTEKGKYVELRCDPISGHTALYWYRQSLGQGPEFLIYFQGTGAADDSGLPNDRFFAVRPEGSVSTLKIQRTERGDSAVYLCASSLNPPGQGEPLHFGNGTRLTVT.